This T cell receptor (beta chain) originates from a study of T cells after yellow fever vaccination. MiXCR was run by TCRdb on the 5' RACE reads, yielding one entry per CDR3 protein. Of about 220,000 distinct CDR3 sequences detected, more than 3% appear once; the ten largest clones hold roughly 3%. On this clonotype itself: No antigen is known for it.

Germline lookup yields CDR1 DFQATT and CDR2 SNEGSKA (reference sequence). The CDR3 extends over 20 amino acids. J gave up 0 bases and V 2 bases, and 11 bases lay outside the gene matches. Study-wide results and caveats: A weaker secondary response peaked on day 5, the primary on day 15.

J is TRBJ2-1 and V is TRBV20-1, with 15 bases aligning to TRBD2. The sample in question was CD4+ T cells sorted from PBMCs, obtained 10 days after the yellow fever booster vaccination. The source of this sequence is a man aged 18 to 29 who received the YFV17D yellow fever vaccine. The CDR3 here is CSARSGLAGGYTTSYNEQFF. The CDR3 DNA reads TGCAGTGCTAGATCGGGACTAGCGGGGGGCTACACCACCTCCTACAATGAGCAGTTCTTC.